A selection of T cell receptor beta chains follows, all from one sample in a study of blood T cell repertoires in COVID-19. Profiled with immunoSEQ multiplex PCR; TCRdb holds only in-frame clones, not every one. Of roughly 180,000 clones listed, about 85% were seen once; the top ten hold approximately 1.3%. What was sequenced was peripheral blood. The receptors come from a man in his 60s who had recovered from COVID-19. CDR3s include the opening cysteine and the closing phenylalanine or tryptophan. The order of the fields is CDR3 DNA, CDR3 protein, clone size, D gene, J gene, V gene. The D gene is left open where the match is weak. The listing skips clone size in some rows; elsewhere it reads once, few, many or a size class.

DNA: TGCGCCAGCAGCCAACCCGGACTCCTGGACAGGGCAATGGGCTACACCTTC
CDR3: CASSQPGLLDRAMGYTF
size: NA
D: TRBD1
J: TRBJ1-2
V: TRBV4-1

DNA: TGTGCCAGCAGCGATTCGCTGCAGAGCGTAAATTCACCCCTCCACTTT
CDR3: CASSDSLQSVNSPLHF
size: once
D: NA
J: TRBJ1-6
V: TRBV5-5

DNA: TGTGCCAGCAGCCAATCACAGGGATTTGGAGAGGAGACCCAGTACTTC
CDR3: CASSQSQGFGEETQYF
size: NA
D: NA
J: TRBJ2-5
V: TRBV3-1/TRBV3-2

DNA: TGTGCCAGCAGTTACCGGGACAGGGGGAAAGGCGACACTGAAGCTTTCTTT
CDR3: CASSYRDRGKGDTEAFF
size: NA
D: TRBD1
J: TRBJ1-1
V: TRBV6-2/TRBV6-3

DNA: TGTGCCAGCAGCTTTCGGATGGAGGGAGGGGAAGCTTTCTTT
CDR3: CASSFRMEGGEAFF
size: NA
D: NA
J: TRBJ1-1
V: TRBV5-4

DNA: TGTGCCAGTATGAGAGCCGGGATACAGTATTTT
CDR3: CASMRAGIQYF
size: NA
D: NA
J: TRBJ2-3
V: TRBV6-5

DNA: TGTGCCAGCAGTGTGGAGACAGGGGGATCAGATACGCAGTATTTT
CDR3: CASSVETGGSDTQYF
size: NA
D: TRBD1
J: TRBJ2-3
V: TRBV6-4

DNA: TGTGCCAGCAGTGAAGAGACAGTGAGGGGCTACACCTTC
CDR3: CASSEETVRGYTF
size: NA
D: NA
J: TRBJ1-2
V: TRBV6-1

DNA: TGTGCCAGCTCACCGATCTGGGACAGGGGGGGAACTGAAGCTTTCTTT
CDR3: CASSPIWDRGGTEAFF
size: NA
D: TRBD1
J: TRBJ1-1
V: TRBV18

DNA: TGTGCCAGCCCCACGAGAGGCAAATTATACCCCTACGAGCAGTACTTC
CDR3: CASPTRGKLYPYEQYF
size: once
D: NA
J: TRBJ2-7
V: TRBV21-1

DNA: TGTGCCACCAGTGAGTCGGGACAGCAAGAGACCCAGTACTTC
CDR3: CATSESGQQETQYF
size: NA
D: TRBD1
J: TRBJ2-5
V: TRBV24-1

DNA: TGTGCGAGCGGAACTAGCGGGGGGTTCCGCTCCTACAATGAGCAGTTCTTC
CDR3: CASGTSGGFRSYNEQFF
size: NA
D: TRBD2
J: TRBJ2-1
V: TRBV3-1/TRBV3-2

DNA: TGTGCCTGGAGTGTAGGGCCGGGGGGTGTAGATACGCAGTATTTT
CDR3: CAWSVGPGGVDTQYF
size: NA
D: TRBD2
J: TRBJ2-3
V: TRBV30

DNA: TGTGCCAGTAGTATAGATTACAGGGGTGGTCAGCCCCAGCATTTT
CDR3: CASSIDYRGGQPQHF
size: NA
D: TRBD1
J: TRBJ1-5
V: TRBV19

DNA: TGCGCCAGCAGCTTGTCTGGAGGGGTTGGCTACACCTTC
CDR3: CASSLSGGVGYTF
size: NA
D: NA
J: TRBJ1-2
V: TRBV5-1

DNA: TGTGCCAGCAGCCTCGTAGATACGCAGTATTTT
CDR3: CASSLVDTQYF
size: NA
D: NA
J: TRBJ2-3
V: TRBV6-5